The next 4 T cell receptor beta chains were all read from a single sample in a study of T-cell memory formation after mild COVID-19. TCRdb fed the 5' RACE reads into MiXCR, producing one record per CDR3 protein. The repertoire holds about 200,000 distinct CDR3 sequences, with approximately 10% as singletons. Material: PBMCs or a T cell subset sorted from them (not recorded which). The receptors here all came from a young man who had mild COVID-19 (a few samples of this study predate the infection). Cell type and time point are not known.

This clonotype was observed once. The CDR3 sequence: CSARVSGTDTQYF. DNA for the CDR3: TGCAGTGCTAGGGTCAGCGGCACAGATACGCAGTATTTT. J is TRBJ2-3 and V is TRBV20-1; D gene unclear. Germline lookup yields CDR1 DFQATT and CDR2 SNEGSKA (reference sequence). This CDR3 is 13 amino acids long. Trimming took off 3 bases at V and 1 base at J, with 8 bases between the two ends.

This rearrangement joins TRBV5-1 to TRBJ1-6; D unresolved. This CDR3 comprises 15 residues. CDR1 and CDR2 from the germline V gene are SGHRS and YFSETQ. Trimming stripped 2 bases from V and 6 bases from J, with 12 bases between. CDR3 region: CASSLQGESNSPLHF. The CDR3, as DNA: TGCGCCAGCAGCTTACAAGGAGAGAGTAATTCACCCCTCCACTTT.

The genes are TRBV18 and TRBJ1-5; maybe TRBD1 (5 bases). Germline V gives CDR1 KGHSH, CDR2 LQKENI. Trimming stripped 3 bases from V and 5 bases from J, with 11 bases between. This CDR3 comprises 14 residues. For the CDR3, the DNA is TGTGCCAGCTCACCCCAGGGTAGGGATCAGCCCCAGCATTTT. The encoded protein is CASSPQGRDQPQHF.

The rearrangement links TRBV12-3 or TRBV12-4 to TRBJ2-4; D gene ambiguous. The CDR3 totals 16 residues. V was shortened by 3 bases and J by 1 base, with 13 bases between the two germline ends. The CDR3 DNA sequence: TGTGCCAGCAGTTTTAAAGTACTGGGGGCCAAAAACATTCAGTACTTC. It is translated as CASSFKVLGAKNIQYF.